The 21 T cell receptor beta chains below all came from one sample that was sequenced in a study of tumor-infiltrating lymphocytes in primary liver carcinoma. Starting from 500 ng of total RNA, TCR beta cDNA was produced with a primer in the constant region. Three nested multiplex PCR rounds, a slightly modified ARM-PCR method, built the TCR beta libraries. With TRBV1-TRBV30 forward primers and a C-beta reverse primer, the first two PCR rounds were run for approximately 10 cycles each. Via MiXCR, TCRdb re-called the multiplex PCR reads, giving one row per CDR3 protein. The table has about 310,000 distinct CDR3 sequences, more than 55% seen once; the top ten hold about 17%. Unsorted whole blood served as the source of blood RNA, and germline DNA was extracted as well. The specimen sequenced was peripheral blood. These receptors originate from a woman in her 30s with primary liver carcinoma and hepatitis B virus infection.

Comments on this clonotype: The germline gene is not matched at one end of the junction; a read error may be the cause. The CDR3 DNA is TGTACCAGCAGCCCTAGCGGGAGCTCCTACAATGAGCAGTGCTTC. Translating it yields CTSSPSGSSYNEQCF. The V gene is TRBV11-2, the J gene TRBJ2-1; TRBD2 matches at 10 bases. From germline, CDR1 is SGHAT and CDR2 FQNNGV. The CDR3 loop spans 15 amino acids. Full variable domain (rest looked up from reference TRBV11-2 and TRBJ2-1): EAGVAQSPRYKIIEKRQSVAFWCNPISGHATLYWYQQILGQGPKLLIQFQNNGVVDDSQLPKDRFSAERLKGVDSTLKIQPAKLEDSAVYLCTSSPSGSSYNEQCFGPGTRLTVL.

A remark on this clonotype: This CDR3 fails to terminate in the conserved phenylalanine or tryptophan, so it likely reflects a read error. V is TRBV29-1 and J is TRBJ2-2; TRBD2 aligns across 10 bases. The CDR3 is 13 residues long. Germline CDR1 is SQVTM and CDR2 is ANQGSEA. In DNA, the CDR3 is TGCAGCGTTGTCCTAGCGGGAGCCGGGGTGCTGTTTTAT. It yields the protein CSVVLAGAGVLFY.

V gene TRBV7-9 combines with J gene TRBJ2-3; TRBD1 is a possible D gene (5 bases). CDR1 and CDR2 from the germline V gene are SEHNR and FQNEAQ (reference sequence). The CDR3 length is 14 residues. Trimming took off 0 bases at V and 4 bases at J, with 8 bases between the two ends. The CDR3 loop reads CASSLAQGADTQYF. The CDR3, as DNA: TGTGCCAGCAGCTTAGCGCAGGGTGCAGATACGCAGTATTTT.

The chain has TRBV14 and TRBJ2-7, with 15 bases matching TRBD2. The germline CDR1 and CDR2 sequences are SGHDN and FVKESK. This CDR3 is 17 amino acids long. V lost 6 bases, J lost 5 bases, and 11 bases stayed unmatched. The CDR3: CASSLILGLAGGNEQYF. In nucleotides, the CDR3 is TGTGCCAGCAGTCTCATCCTGGGACTAGCGGGAGGTAACGAGCAGTACTTC.

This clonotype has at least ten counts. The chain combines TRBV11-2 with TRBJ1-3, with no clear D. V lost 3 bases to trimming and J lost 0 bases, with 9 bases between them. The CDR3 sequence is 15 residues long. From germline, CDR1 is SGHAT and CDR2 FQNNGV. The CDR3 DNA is TGTGCCAGCAGCTTGAGCAGTACCTCTGGAAACACCATATATTTT. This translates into CASSLSSTSGNTIYF.

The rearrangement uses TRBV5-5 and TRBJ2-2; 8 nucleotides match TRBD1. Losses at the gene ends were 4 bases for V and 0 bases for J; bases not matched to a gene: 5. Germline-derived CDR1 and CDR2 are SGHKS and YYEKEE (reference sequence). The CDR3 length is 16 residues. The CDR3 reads CASSNQGAANTGELFF. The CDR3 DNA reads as TGTGCCAGCAGCAACCAGGGGGCTGCGAACACCGGGGAGCTGTTTTTT.

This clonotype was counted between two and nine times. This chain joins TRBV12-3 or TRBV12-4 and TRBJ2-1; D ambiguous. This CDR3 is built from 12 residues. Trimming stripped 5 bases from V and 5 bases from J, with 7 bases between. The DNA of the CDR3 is TGTGCCAGCAGTCGGTACAACAATGAGCAGTTCTTC. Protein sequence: CASSRYNNEQFF.

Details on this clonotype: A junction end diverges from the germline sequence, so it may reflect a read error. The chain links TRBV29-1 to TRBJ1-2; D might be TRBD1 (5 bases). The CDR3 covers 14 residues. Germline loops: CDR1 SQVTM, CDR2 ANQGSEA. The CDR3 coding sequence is TGCAGCGCTGAAAAGCGGGGCGTGTATACTGGATACACCTTC. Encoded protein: CSAEKRGVYTGYTF.

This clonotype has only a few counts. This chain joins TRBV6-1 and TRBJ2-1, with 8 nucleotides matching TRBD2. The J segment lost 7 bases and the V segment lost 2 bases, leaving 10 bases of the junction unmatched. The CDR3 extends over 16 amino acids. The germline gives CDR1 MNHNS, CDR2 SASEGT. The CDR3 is CASSEPGGRRGNEQFF. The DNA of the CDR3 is TGTGCCAGCAGTGAACCGGGAGGGCGCCGGGGGAATGAGCAGTTCTTC.

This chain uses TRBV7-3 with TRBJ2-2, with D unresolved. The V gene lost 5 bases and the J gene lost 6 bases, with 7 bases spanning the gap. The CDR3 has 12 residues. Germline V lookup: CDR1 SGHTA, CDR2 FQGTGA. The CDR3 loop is CASSLNPGELFF. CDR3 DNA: TGTGCCAGCAGCCTGAATCCCGGGGAGCTGTTTTTT.

CDR3 DNA: TGTGCCAGCAGCTGGGGAGGCGGGAGGAACGGGGAGCTGTTTTTT. As protein: CASSWGGGRNGELFF. V gene TRBV12-3 or TRBV12-4 combines with J gene TRBJ2-2; TRBD2 aligns across 8 bases. The CDR3 spans 15 residues. V trimming: 6 bases; J trimming: 7 bases; junction bases outside the gene matches: 10.

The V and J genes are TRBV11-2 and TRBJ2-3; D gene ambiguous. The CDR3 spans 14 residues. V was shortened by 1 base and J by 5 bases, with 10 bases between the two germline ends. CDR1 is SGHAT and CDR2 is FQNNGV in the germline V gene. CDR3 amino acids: CASSLAYSIDTQYF. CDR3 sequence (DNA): TGTGCCAGCAGCTTAGCTTATAGTATAGATACGCAGTATTTT.

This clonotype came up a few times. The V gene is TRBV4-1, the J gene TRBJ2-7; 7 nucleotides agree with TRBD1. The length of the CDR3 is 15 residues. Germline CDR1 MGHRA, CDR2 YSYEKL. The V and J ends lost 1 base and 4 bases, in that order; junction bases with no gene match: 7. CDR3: CASSQAKQGQYEQYF. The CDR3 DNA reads TGCGCCAGCAGCCAAGCAAAACAGGGGCAGTACGAGCAGTACTTC.

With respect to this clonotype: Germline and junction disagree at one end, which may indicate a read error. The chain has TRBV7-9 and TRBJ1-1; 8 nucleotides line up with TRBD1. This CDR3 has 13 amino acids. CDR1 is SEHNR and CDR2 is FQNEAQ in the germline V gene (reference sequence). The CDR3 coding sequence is TGTGCCAGCGGCTTGACAGGGGTTGGTGAAGCTTTCTTT. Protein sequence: CASGLTGVGEAFF. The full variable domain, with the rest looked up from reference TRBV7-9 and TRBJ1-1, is DTGVSQNPRHKITKRGQNVTFRCDPISEHNRLYWYRQTLGQGPEFLTYFQNEAQLEKSRLLSDRFSAERPKGSFSTLEIQRTEQGDSAMYLCASGLTGVGEAFFGQGTRLTVV.

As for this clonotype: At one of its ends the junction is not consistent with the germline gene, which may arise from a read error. The CDR3 spells CGSRRDRGNEQFF. As DNA, the CDR3 is TGTGGCAGCAGACGGGACAGGGGGAATGAGCAGTTCTTC. The rearrangement uses TRBV7-8 and TRBJ2-1; TRBD1 matches at 11 bases. In germline, CDR1 is SGHVS, CDR2 FQNEAQ. The CDR3 spans 13 residues.

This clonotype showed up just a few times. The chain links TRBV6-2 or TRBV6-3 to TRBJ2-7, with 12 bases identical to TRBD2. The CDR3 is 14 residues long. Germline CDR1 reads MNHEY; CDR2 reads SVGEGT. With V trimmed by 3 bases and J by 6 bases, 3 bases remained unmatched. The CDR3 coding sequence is TGTGCCAGCAGTTATCTGACTAGCGGGAGCGAGCAGTACTTC. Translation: CASSYLTSGSEQYF.

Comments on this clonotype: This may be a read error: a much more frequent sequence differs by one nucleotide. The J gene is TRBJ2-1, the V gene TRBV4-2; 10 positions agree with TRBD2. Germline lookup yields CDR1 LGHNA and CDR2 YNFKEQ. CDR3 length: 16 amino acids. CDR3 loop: CASNQASLAGLNEQFF. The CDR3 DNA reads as TGTGCCAGCAACCAAGCTTCACTAGCGGGGCTCAATGAGCAGTTCTTC.

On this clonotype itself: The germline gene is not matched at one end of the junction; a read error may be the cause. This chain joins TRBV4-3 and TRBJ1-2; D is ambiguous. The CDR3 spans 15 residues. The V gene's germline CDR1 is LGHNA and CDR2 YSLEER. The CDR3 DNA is TGCGCCATCAGCCAAGCCGGGCCGTCTAACTATGGCTACACCTTC. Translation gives CAISQAGPSNYGYTF.

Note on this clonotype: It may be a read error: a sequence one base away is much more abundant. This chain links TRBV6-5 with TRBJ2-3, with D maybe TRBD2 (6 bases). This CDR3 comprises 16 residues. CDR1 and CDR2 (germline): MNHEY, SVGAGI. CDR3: CATSYQATTGVDTQYF. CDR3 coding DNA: TGTGCCACCAGTTACCAAGCAACTACGGGGGTCGATACGCAGTATTTT.

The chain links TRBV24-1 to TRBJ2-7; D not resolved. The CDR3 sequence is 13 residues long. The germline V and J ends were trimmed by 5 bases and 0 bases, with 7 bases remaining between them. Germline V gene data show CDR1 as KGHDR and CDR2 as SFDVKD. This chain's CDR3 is CATSAASSYEQYF. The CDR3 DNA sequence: TGTGCCACCAGTGCGGCTAGCTCCTACGAGCAGTACTTC.

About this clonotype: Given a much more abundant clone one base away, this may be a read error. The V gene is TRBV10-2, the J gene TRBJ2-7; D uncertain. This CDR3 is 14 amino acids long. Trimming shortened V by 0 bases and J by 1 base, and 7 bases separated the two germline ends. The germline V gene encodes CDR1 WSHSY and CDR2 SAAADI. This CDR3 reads CASSESWDSYEQYF. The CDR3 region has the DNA TGCGCCAGCAGTGAGTCGTGGGATTCCTACGAGCAGTACTTC.